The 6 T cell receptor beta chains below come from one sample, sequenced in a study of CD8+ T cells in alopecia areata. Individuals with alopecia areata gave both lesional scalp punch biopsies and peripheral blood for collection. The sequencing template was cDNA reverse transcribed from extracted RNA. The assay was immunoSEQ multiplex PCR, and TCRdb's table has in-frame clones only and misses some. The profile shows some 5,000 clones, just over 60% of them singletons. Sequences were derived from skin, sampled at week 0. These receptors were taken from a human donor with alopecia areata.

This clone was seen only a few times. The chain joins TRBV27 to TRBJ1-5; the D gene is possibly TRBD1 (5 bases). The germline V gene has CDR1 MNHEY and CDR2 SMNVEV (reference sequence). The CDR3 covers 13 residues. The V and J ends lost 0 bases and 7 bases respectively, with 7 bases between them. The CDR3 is CASSLSGGQPQHF. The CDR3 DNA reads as TGTGCCAGCAGTTTATCGGGGGGGCAGCCCCAGCATTTT.

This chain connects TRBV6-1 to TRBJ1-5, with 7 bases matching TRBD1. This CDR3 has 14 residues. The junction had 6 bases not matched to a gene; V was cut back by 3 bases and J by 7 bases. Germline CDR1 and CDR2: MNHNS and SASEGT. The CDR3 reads CASSDTGVGQPQHF. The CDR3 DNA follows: TGTGCCAGCAGTGATACAGGGGTAGGACAGCCCCAGCATTTT.

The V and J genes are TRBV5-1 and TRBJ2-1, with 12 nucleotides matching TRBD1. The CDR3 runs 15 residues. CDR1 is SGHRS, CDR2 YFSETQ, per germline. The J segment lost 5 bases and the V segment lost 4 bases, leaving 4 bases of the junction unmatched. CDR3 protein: CASSPGQGAHNEQFF. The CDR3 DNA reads TGCGCCAGCAGCCCGGGACAGGGGGCCCACAATGAGCAGTTCTTC. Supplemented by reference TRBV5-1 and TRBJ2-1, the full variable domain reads KAGVTQTPRYLIKTRGQQVTLSCSPISGHRSVSWYQQTPGQGLQFLFEYFSETQRNKGNFPGRFSGRQFSNSRSEMNVSTLELGDSALYLCASSPGQGAHNEQFFGPGTRLTVL.

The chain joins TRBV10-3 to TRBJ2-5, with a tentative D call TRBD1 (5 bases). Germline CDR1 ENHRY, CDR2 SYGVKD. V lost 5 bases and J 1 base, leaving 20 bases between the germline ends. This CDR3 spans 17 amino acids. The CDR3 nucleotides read TGTGCCATCAGTCCTTTTGGGGCAGGGCTTAGCCAAGAGACCCAGTACTTC. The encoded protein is CAISPFGAGLSQETQYF.

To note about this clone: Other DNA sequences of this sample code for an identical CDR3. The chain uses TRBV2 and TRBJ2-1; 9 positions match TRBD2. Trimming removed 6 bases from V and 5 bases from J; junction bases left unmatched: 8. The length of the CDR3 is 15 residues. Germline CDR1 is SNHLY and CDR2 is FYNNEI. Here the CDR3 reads CASRGKRGVNNEQFF. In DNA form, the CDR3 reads TGTGCCAGCAGAGGAAAGCGGGGGGTGAACAATGAGCAGTTCTTC.

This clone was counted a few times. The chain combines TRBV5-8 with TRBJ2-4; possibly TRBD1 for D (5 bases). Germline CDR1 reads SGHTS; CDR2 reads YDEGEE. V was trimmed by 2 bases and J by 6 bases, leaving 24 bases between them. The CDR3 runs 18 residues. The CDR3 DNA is TGTGCCAGCAGCTTTCTCGTCGGCTTGGGGCACCTTCGAAACATTCAGTACTTC. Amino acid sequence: CASSFLVGLGHLRNIQYF.